The present entry profiles one TCR beta chain with its context. Antigen unknown. Trimming took 1 base from V and 0 from J; bases not matched to a gene: 8. There are 18 residues in the CDR3. The V gene's germline CDR1 is SGHAT and CDR2 FQNNGV. This sample was taken from a study of identical twins. Study-wide points: Weaker excess sharing between twins was seen in beta out-of-frame sequences. Alpha sequences that were out-of-frame and twin-shared showed an excess of low generation probability. Models predicted less out-of-frame TCR alpha sharing in monozygotic twins than was found.

A universal primer site arose from template switching, and cDNA bore unique molecular identifiers. TCRdb re-called the 5' RACE reads with MiXCR, one entry per CDR3 protein. Counted here are under 450,000 distinct CDR3 sequences, about 18% occurring once; the ten biggest clones make up 9.5% to 15%. This receptor was identified in a man in his fifties or sixties in good health. V usage is TRBV11-2 and J usage is TRBJ2-3; 9 bases agree with TRBD2. Sequenced input: naive T cells sorted from blood. This CDR3 is CASSLVASGAMSTDTQYF. DNA of the CDR3: TGTGCCAGCAGCTTAGTGGCTAGCGGGGCGATGAGCACAGATACGCAGTATTTT.